The present T cell receptor (beta chain) was sequenced within a study of cytomegalovirus exposure and HLA in healthy donors. Generated by immunoSEQ multiplex PCR, the TCRdb table keeps only in-frame clones and is missing some. The sample comprises about 98,000 clones, roughly 87% of which are singletons, and around 6% rests with the top ten. Germline lookup yields CDR1 SGHDT and CDR2 YYEEEE. Trimming took 1 base from V and 4 from J; bases not matched to a gene: 10. This CDR3 is 17 amino acids long. This receptor was obtained from a man younger than 35 in good health and CMV-seropositive. The J gene is TRBJ2-7, the V gene TRBV5-6; TRBD2 agrees at 11 bases. The sample consisted of PBMCs. The CDR3 loop reads CASSLPSGRIESYEQYF. CDR3 sequence (DNA): TGTGCCAGCAGCTTGCCTAGCGGGAGGATCGAGTCTTACGAGCAGTACTTC.